This T cell receptor beta chain was recorded in a study of CD8+CD57+ T cells in acquired aplastic anemia. Study overall: Sorted CD4+ plus CD8+ cells gave DNA averaging about 3 ug. The study's findings and limits: Patients and controls shared approximately 30 CD8+ CDR3 sequences. Patients and controls were not found to differ significantly in CD8+ Simpson's diversity.

It was patients with CD8+CD57+ cell expansion by flow cytometry who were chosen for sequencing. This clonotype was counted at least ten times. As yet, its antigen is unknown. CDR3 length equals 14 residues. V dropped 0 bases and J dropped 0 bases, with 6 bases sitting between them. For CDR3 and TCR beta VDJ profiling, genomic DNA was the template used. TCRdb re-derived calls from the reads in MiXCR, one entry per CDR3 protein. This sample has around 500,000 distinct CDR3 sequences, with around 30% found just once. This chain links TRBV12-3 or TRBV12-4 with TRBJ2-7; D is ambiguous. The sample consisted of sorted CD4+, CD8+, or CD8+CD57+ T cells (not recorded which) from PBMCs. This TCR came from a human donor with aplastic anemia. The CDR3 DNA sequence: TGTGCCAGCAGTTTAGCTCTCAGCTCCTACGAGCAGTACTTC. Its translation is CASSLALSSYEQYF.